This T cell receptor beta chain came from a study of shared clonotypes between healthy human individuals (dated by TCRdb to the early 2020s). Regarding the study in general: The cohort comprised two women and three men aged 18 to 49 years. To increase sequencing depth and limit assay-specific biases, different laboratories used diverse techniques to prepare libraries and sequence TCR repertoires. The study deeply sequenced blood TCR repertoires of about five healthy adults to estimate repertoire size and the extent of clonotype sharing between individuals. Each donor's leukapheresis produced roughly between about 0.8 and 8.9 billion PBMCs. For each donor, CD4 naive and CD4 memory were each run on three plates, CD8 naive on two plates, and CD8 memory on one plate.

Inclusive of the bounding cysteine and phenylalanine, the CDR3 is 17 residues long. Only the CDR3 part of the read is kept: 51 bases, read in frame from the first base. CDR1 and CDR2 are read off the germline V gene as SGHAT and FQNNGV. The V and J ends are trimmed by 0 bases and 5 bases, leaving 19 bases between them. Donors were healthy HIV-negative adults with no recently reported acute infections or vaccinations. Only Caucasian adults living in Nashville, Tennessee, USA were represented among the donors. Magnetic negative selection was used to enrich CD4+ T cells, after which naive cells were positively selected on CD45RA and the negative fraction became the memory subset. Blood was collected by leukapheresis, and PBMCs were isolated by Ficoll-Histopaque density gradient centrifugation and then cryopreserved in liquid nitrogen vapor phase. Purity and quantity of every magnetically sorted T cell population were checked by analytical flow cytometry. Genomic DNA was isolated from every sorted fraction and measured by UV absorbance on a Nanodrop 2000c.

Results and caveats for the whole study, not just this receptor: Larger estimated clonotype richness was generally found for naive subsets than for memory subsets. Because the study included only a small number of donors, the genetic and exposure-history diversity represented was limited. Compared with non-shared clonotypes, the clonotypes found in all four sorted-subset donors had higher generation probabilities. Incomplete sequencing was indicated by rarefaction of sorted-subset datasets, despite the large sequencing depth. Pairwise subsampling indicated that sequencing depth was expected to affect the degree of clonotype sharing among donors. Across a few donors, about 4.5% of naive CD4, 3% to 3.5% of naive CD8, 2% to 2.5% of memory CD4, and 0.4% to 0.45% of memory CD8 clonotypes were shared. Sampling was restricted to blood, and TCR repertoires in tissues likely differ from the TCR repertoires found in blood.

TCR CDR3 regions were amplified from genomic DNA by multiplex PCR using the deep immunoSEQ assay. Extracted genomic DNA from each cell subset was distributed evenly across all wells of several immunoSEQ 96-well plates, and each plate was treated as a replicate. Each replicate PCR for sorted subsets received about 210 ng genomic DNA, equal to tens of thousands of T cell genomes. Purified libraries were measured with a Qubit 3.0 fluorometer, size-checked on a Bioanalyzer 2100, and measured again with the KAPA Library Quantification kit. Every immunoSEQ 96-well plate was sequenced on a separate single-read 150-cycle Illumina NextSeq 550 flow cell. Regarding the original processing steps: The immunoSEQ output contained only junctional sequences without quality scores, so filtering could not match that applied to full-length reads. To assign V/J genes and CDR3, sequences were annotated against IMGT germline references using PyIR, a Python wrapper for IgBLAST v1.9. Reads with weak V/J assignments (E-value above 1e-6), missing CDR3, stop codons, out-of-frame junctions, or ambiguous translated residues were removed. A V3J clonotype was defined by an identical inferred V gene, J gene, and CDR3 amino acid sequence. Percentage overlap between repertoires was computed as shared unique clonotypes divided by the size of the smaller repertoire. Repertoire richness was assessed with RTK rarefaction, the Chao1 estimator, and Recon v2.1 estimates of unobserved clonotypes. Generation probabilities for all TCRbeta clonotypes obtained by the gDNA method from a handful of donors were computed using OLGA. This immuneACCESS table, as held by TCRdb, lists in-frame sequences with V and J called but not all clones. Of the missing ones, under half trace to an unresolved V gene in checked studies; the others have no known cause. That table supplies the V and J calls and clone size; D and trimming were determined from the DNA. The sample yields approximately 2.5 million clones; around nine tenths were counted once. The top ten clonotypes cover about 0.13% of the sample.

About this clone: The antigen it binds to is not known. It has no much larger one-base neighbor in the sample; base qualities were not kept.

The chain is assembled from TRBV11-2 and TRBJ2-5, with TRBD2 perhaps the D gene, on 7 matching bases. The source material was naive CD4+ T cells sorted from blood. This sample's cell subset or site label indicates: CD45RA+ positively selected. The sequence derives from a man aged 18 to 29 in good health. For the CDR3, the sequence is CASSLDDRGGARETQYF. The bases read TGTGCCAGCAGCTTAGATGATCGAGGGGGGGCTAGGGAGACCCAGTACTTC.